This TCR beta chain was sequenced in a study of T cells in localized non-small cell lung cancer. General observations from the study: Detection in adjacent lung was observed for a median about 50 of the top 100 tumor clones. Longer overall survival was seen with higher T cell density measured in blood. Of the tissues analyzed, uninvolved adjacent lung showed maximal T cell clonality, greater than tumor.

This clone has a single count. Its cognate antigen is unknown. Data came from immunoSEQ multiplex PCR; TCRdb stores just in-frame clones and leaves some out. The sample shows some 22,000 clones, more than 85% of them seen only once. Per germline, CDR1 KGHSH and CDR2 LQKENI. The CDR3 has 13 residues. The ends were cut back, 4 bases at V and 3 bases at J, with 9 bases in the middle. The V gene is TRBV18, the J gene TRBJ1-2; D is perhaps TRBD1 (5 bases). This clonotype originated in a male donor older than 55 with stage I squamous cell lung carcinoma. The sequencing here drew on peripheral blood, taken before any cancer treatment. In DNA form, the CDR3 reads TGTGCCAGCTCACAGCAGGGTGACTATGGCTACACCTTC. It is translated as CASSQQGDYGYTF.